The sequence of this TCR beta chain was determined in a study of blood T cell repertoires in COVID-19. The overall study: The United States, Italy and Spain supplied acute and convalescent COVID-19 samples.

Method: immunoSEQ multiplex PCR; TCRdb's copy keeps in-frame clones and lacks some. The data contain 100,000 to 150,000 clones, roughly 90% of them singletons. This CDR3 spans 12 amino acids. The germline CDR1 and CDR2 sequences are SGHRS and YFSETQ. V was cut by 0 bases and J by 7 bases, with 8 bases left in between. The sequenced sample was peripheral blood. This receptor was taken from a human donor in a cohort sampled during active COVID-19. The chain recombines TRBV5-1 with TRBJ2-7; no firm D call. The CDR3 nucleotides read TGCGCCAGCAGCTTGGATCCGGGTGAGCAGTACTTC. Protein product: CASSLDPGEQYF. Complete variable domain (other parts from reference TRBV5-1 and TRBJ2-7): KAGVTQTPRYLIKTRGQQVTLSCSPISGHRSVSWYQQTPGQGLQFLFEYFSETQRNKGNFPGRFSGRQFSNSRSEMNVSTLELGDSALYLCASSLDPGEQYFGPGTRLTVT.